Listed below are T cell receptor beta chains from one sample, sequenced in a study of blood T cells in healthy people across ages. TCRdb re-analysed the 5' RACE reads in MiXCR, keeping a single row per CDR3 protein. The sample shows 600,000 or so distinct CDR3 sequences, less than 60% of them seen only once. The sample comprised blood. These receptors all come from a man older than 75 in good health. Both conserved end residues are trimmed from each CDR3. Fields, in order: D gene, J gene, CDR3 length, V gene, clone size, CDR3 protein. D genes are given only for firm matches. Rows give clone size only sometimes, using once, few, many, or a class for an expanded clone.

TRBD1 | TRBJ1-1 | 11 | TRBV20-1 | . | SARSTGGTEAF
. | TRBJ1-1 | 13 | TRBV10-2 | . | ASSETDRGGAEAF
. | TRBJ1-2 | 12 | TRBV6-6 | many | ASSYPTDTAGYT
. | TRBJ2-6 | 13 | TRBV20-1 | . | SARGPSSGANVLT
. | TRBJ2-1 | 10 | TRBV9 | . | ASSKGNNEQF
TRBD2 | TRBJ2-1 | 11 | TRBV7-2 | . | ASTSGNYNEQF
TRBD2 | TRBJ2-7 | 13 | TRBV5-8 | . | ASSPTAGGRYEQY
. | TRBJ2-6 | 15 | TRBV7-2 | . | ASSLTSAGTGANVLT
. | TRBJ1-1 | 11 | TRBV3-1 | few | ASSQGEYTEAF
. | TRBJ1-1 | 12 | TRBV14 | . | ASSQDAGTLGAF
. | TRBJ2-5 | 12 | TRBV5-1 | . | ASSQGLTQETQY
. | TRBJ1-4 | 21 | TRBV4-2 | . | ASSRHLEISGTKGDATNEKLF
. | TRBJ1-6 | 11 | TRBV5-4 | . | ASGRESNSPLH
. | TRBJ2-1 | 13 | TRBV7-2 | few | ASSSPDGLNNEQF
. | TRBJ2-1 | 13 | TRBV6-2/TRBV6-3 | . | ASSYGSGSYNEQF
TRBD1 | TRBJ2-1 | 11 | TRBV7-3 | . | ASSVGTANEQF
TRBD1 | TRBJ1-1 | 12 | TRBV20-1 | . | SAPRTGSRTEAF
. | TRBJ2-1 | 15 | TRBV4-3 | . | ASSQDPQGYSYNEQF
. | TRBJ2-1 | 13 | TRBV6-2/TRBV6-3 | . | ASSYDPGRHNEQF
TRBD2 | TRBJ2-1 | 11 | TRBV19 | many | ASRREGPYEQF
TRBD1 | TRBJ2-1 | 13 | TRBV7-9 | few | ASSSYRGTYNEQF
. | . | 14 | TRBV10-3 | . | AISGRGQGERETQY
TRBD1 | TRBJ2-3 | 11 | TRBV29-1 | few | SVRRDSGDTQY
. | TRBJ1-2 | 12 | TRBV7-3 | . | ASSLQQGIGGYT
TRBD2 | TRBJ2-1 | 13 | TRBV6-2/TRBV6-3 | . | ATKPTSGWSNEQF
. | TRBJ2-2 | 13 | TRBV5-1 | once | ASSLDHRQEGELF
. | TRBJ2-7 | 12 | TRBV7-2 | . | ASSRDLKAYEQY
TRBD1 | TRBJ2-5 | 11 | TRBV27 | . | ASRGQSTATQY
TRBD2 | TRBJ2-1 | 13 | TRBV11-3 | . | ASSPTSGVHNEQF
. | TRBJ2-3 | 12 | TRBV5-1 | . | ASSIGTGVDTQY
TRBD2 | TRBJ2-1 | 15 | TRBV20-1 | few | SAGGDAGGRSYNEQF
TRBD1 | TRBJ1-1 | 11 | TRBV20-1 | . | SARGQGYTEAF
. | TRBJ2-3 | 11 | TRBV20-1 | few | SAGRTDTDTQY
. | TRBJ2-3 | 13 | TRBV5-5 | few | ASTPEAISTDTQY
. | TRBJ1-1 | 12 | TRBV29-1 | few | SVVARLTNTEAF
. | TRBJ1-2 | 13 | TRBV20-1 | . | SAPMDPGRPYGYT
TRBD1 | TRBJ1-2 | 15 | TRBV7-2 | . | ASSLSVTGTGINGYT
. | TRBJ1-4 | 14 | TRBV7-9 | once | ASSLGVGVRDEKLF
. | TRBJ2-1 | 11 | TRBV9 | . | ASSADSYNEQF
. | TRBJ2-1 | 13 | TRBV3-1 | . | ASTGRADSYNEQF
TRBD2 | TRBJ2-3 | 15 | TRBV5-1 | once | ASRHLGLAGREDTQY
. | TRBJ2-7 | 12 | TRBV6-5 | . | ASRPILTSYEQY
. | TRBJ2-3 | 13 | TRBV7-9 | . | ASSLDYPSTDTQY
TRBD1 | TRBJ2-4 | 12 | TRBV7-9 | . | ASSLGQGLNIQY
. | TRBJ1-1 | 12 | TRBV3-1 | few | ASSQVDRNTEAF